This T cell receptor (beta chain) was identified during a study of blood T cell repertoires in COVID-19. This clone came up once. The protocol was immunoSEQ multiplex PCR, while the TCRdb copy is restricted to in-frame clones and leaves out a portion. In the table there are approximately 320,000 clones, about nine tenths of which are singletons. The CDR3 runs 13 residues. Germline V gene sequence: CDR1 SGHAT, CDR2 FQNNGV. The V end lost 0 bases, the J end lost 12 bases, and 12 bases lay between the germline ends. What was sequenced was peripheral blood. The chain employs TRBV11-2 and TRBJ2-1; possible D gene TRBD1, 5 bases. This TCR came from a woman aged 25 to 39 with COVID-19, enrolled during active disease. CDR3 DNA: TGTGCCAGCAGCTTAGATGGGGCCCAGCGGCAGTTCTTC. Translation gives CASSLDGAQRQFF.